Following are 27 T cell receptor beta chains from one sample sequenced in a study of blood T cell repertoires in COVID-19. The repertoire was sequenced with immunoSEQ multiplex PCR; TCRdb's copy has only in-frame clones and lacks some. The sample records under 13,000 clones, over 80% being singletons. Sequenced material: peripheral blood. The receptors here all came from a human donor in a cohort sampled during active COVID-19.

V gene TRBV3-1 (or the pseudogene TRBV3-2) combines with J gene TRBJ1-2; 7 nucleotides line up with TRBD1. J gave up 8 bases and V 0 bases, and 12 bases lay outside the gene matches. This CDR3 spans 16 amino acids. CDR1 and CDR2 (germline): LGHDT, YNNKEL (reference sequence). CDR3 sequence reads: CASSQDQGRGFGGYTF. The CDR3 region has the DNA TGTGCCAGCAGCCAAGATCAAGGCAGGGGGTTCGGGGGCTACACCTTC.

This clone was observed once. The rearrangement links TRBV5-1 to TRBJ2-7; 9 nucleotides match TRBD2. From germline, CDR1 is SGHRS and CDR2 YFSETQ. The junction had 6 bases not matched to a gene; V was cut back by 1 base and J by 4 bases. This CDR3 comprises 15 residues. CDR3 coding DNA: TGCGCCAGCAGCTTGCGGGGCGGGAGGGAGTACGAGCAGTACTTC. Its protein is CASSLRGGREYEQYF.

The chain joins TRBV6-6 to TRBJ1-5, with TRBD1 as a possible D gene (6 bases). From germline, CDR1 is MNHNY and CDR2 SVGAGI (reference sequence). The CDR3 has 13 amino acids. Trimming stripped 11 bases from V and 2 bases from J, with 13 bases between. CDR3 residues: CASQPGGNQPQHF. The CDR3 DNA follows: TGTGCCTCCCAGCCAGGGGGCAATCAGCCCCAGCATTTT.

This chain links TRBV5-1 with TRBJ2-1, with a weak D call TRBD1 (7 bases). CDR3 length: 15 residues. Trimming removed 6 bases at V and 6 bases at J, with 19 bases between. Per germline, CDR1 SGHRS and CDR2 YFSETQ. CDR3 nucleotide sequence: TGCGCCAGCACCTATGAGGGGGGACAGTCCAATGAGCAGTTCTTC. Amino acid sequence: CASTYEGGQSNEQFF.

The V call is TRBV28, the J call TRBJ1-5, with TRBD1 identical over 12 bases. V trimming: 11 bases; J trimming: 5 bases; junction bases outside the gene matches: 13. This CDR3 comprises 16 residues. CDR1 is MDHEN and CDR2 is SYDVKM in the germline V gene. CDR3 protein: CAFNGTGGVQDQPQHF. CDR3 DNA: TGTGCCTTCAACGGGACAGGGGGCGTACAGGATCAGCCCCAGCATTTT.

The chain carries TRBV19 and TRBJ1-2, with 9 bases matching TRBD1. J was trimmed by 2 bases and V by 4 bases; bases with no gene match: 11. Germline lookup yields CDR1 LNHDA and CDR2 SQIVND (reference sequence). The CDR3 consists of 17 residues. DNA for the CDR3: TGTGCCAGTAGTACCGGACAGGGGCTCGTGGAAAACTATGGCTACACCTTC. Protein sequence: CASSTGQGLVENYGYTF.

The chain links TRBV11-2 to TRBJ2-5; TRBD1 agrees at 7 bases. With 5 bases clipped from V and 1 base from J, the junction kept 7 bases outside the gene matches. There are 15 residues in the CDR3. Germline loops: CDR1 SGHAT, CDR2 FQNNGV. The CDR3 DNA reads TGTGCCAGCAGCCGAGATTGGACAGGCCAAGAGACCCAGTACTTC. Translated, it gives CASSRDWTGQETQYF.

The chain couples TRBV6-5 to TRBJ1-1; D gene ambiguous. Germline V CDR1 and CDR2: MNHEY, SVGAGI. Trimming took 6 bases from V and 4 from J, leaving 18 bases between them. The CDR3 loop spans 15 amino acids. The CDR3 region has the DNA TGTGCCAGCAGACCTTCCTTGGGCCTGGTCACTGAAGCTTTCTTT. Protein sequence: CASRPSLGLVTEAFF.

This rearrangement joins TRBV13 to TRBJ2-7; 8 bases fit TRBD2. In germline, CDR1 is PRHDT, CDR2 FYEKMQ (reference sequence). There are 14 residues in the CDR3. The V segment lost 11 bases and the J segment 4 bases; nucleotides outside the gene matches: 13. CDR3 in amino acids: CASKVASGLYEQYF. CDR3 nucleotides: TGTGCCTCCAAGGTGGCTAGCGGGTTATACGAGCAGTACTTC.

The chain couples TRBV19 to TRBJ2-1, with 8 bases that match TRBD2. Germline loops: CDR1 LNHDA, CDR2 SQIVND (reference sequence). The CDR3 is 15 residues long. Trimming at V came to 4 bases and at J to 2 bases, leaving 4 bases not matched to a gene. The CDR3 reads CASSTSGYPYNEQFF. In DNA form, the CDR3 reads TGTGCCAGTAGTACTAGCGGGTATCCCTACAATGAGCAGTTCTTC.

This sequence joins TRBV7-2 and TRBJ1-6; the D gene is possibly TRBD1 (6 bases). Germline-derived CDR1 and CDR2 are SGHTA and FQGNSA. The CDR3 has 14 amino acids. The V and J ends lost 5 bases and 5 bases respectively, with 10 bases between them. The CDR3 coding sequence is TGTGCCAGCAGCCCACAGGGAAATAATTCACCCCTCCACTTT. This gives the protein CASSPQGNNSPLHF.

This clone was seen once. The rearrangement links TRBV25-1 to TRBJ2-7, with D possibly being TRBD2 (5 bases). This CDR3 is built from 16 residues. CDR1 is MGHDK and CDR2 is SYGVNS in the germline V gene. Between the trimmed V and J ends, which lost 4 bases and 7 bases, there was a span of 23 bases. The CDR3 loop reads CASSGPTSAVLIEQYF. CDR3 nucleotides: TGTGCCAGCAGTGGCCCCACTAGTGCTGTCCTCATAGAGCAGTACTTC.

This sequence joins TRBV5-5 and TRBJ2-7, with D uncertain. Germline-derived CDR1 and CDR2 are SGHKS and YYEKEE (reference sequence). The CDR3 runs 11 residues. Trimming left V 4 bases short and J 5 bases short, with 7 bases between. The CDR3 loop is CASSPSDEQYF. DNA of the CDR3: TGTGCCAGCAGCCCCTCGGACGAGCAGTACTTC.

V is TRBV7-6 and J is TRBJ2-1; the match to TRBD2 covers 8 bases. Germline CDR1 SGHVS, CDR2 FNYEAQ. Unmatched junction bases numbered 15, after V lost 5 bases and J lost 12 bases. The CDR3 contains 15 residues. CDR3 in DNA: TGTGCCAGCAGCCCGACCAACGGGAGGGCCCTCGGGCAGTTCTTC. Translating gives CASSPTNGRALGQFF.

This clone has a single count. The chain uses TRBV7-2 and TRBJ2-7; tentative D call: TRBD2 (5 bases). V was pared by 0 bases and J by 5 bases, with 14 bases between. The germline gives CDR1 SGHTA, CDR2 FQGNSA. The CDR3 consists of 15 residues. In nucleotides, the CDR3 is TGTGCCAGCAGCTTAGCGCCCGGGATATACGACGAGCAGTACTTC. Protein: CASSLAPGIYDEQYF.

The chain combines TRBV7-8 with TRBJ2-2; D unresolved. Trimming took 5 bases from V and 0 from J, leaving 4 bases between them. The CDR3 totals 13 residues. In germline, CDR1 is SGHVS, CDR2 FQNEAQ. The CDR3 is CASSDTNTGELFF. The DNA of the CDR3 is TGTGCCAGCAGCGACACGAACACCGGGGAGCTGTTTTTT.

The chain uses TRBV19 and TRBJ1-5, with D possibly being TRBD1 (5 bases). Germline loops: CDR1 LNHDA, CDR2 SQIVND (reference sequence). The CDR3 runs 13 residues. Trimming took 6 bases from V and 2 from J, leaving 8 bases between them. CDR3 sequence (DNA): TGTGCCAGTAGAGCGGGACGCAATCAGCCCCAGCATTTT. It codes for CASRAGRNQPQHF. The full variable domain, its missing parts supplied by reference TRBV19 and TRBJ1-5, is DGGITQSPKYLFRKEGQNVTLSCEQNLNHDAMYWYRQDPGQGLRLIYYSQIVNDFQKGDIAEGYSVSREKKESFPLTVTSAQKNPTAFYLCASRAGRNQPQHFGDGTRLSIL.

This CDR3 reads CASSLYLGGNTGELFF. The DNA for the CDR3 is TGTGCCAGCAGCTTGTATTTGGGGGGAAACACCGGGGAGCTGTTTTTT. V gene TRBV5-4 combines with J gene TRBJ2-2, with a tentative D call TRBD2 (6 bases). The V and J ends lost 1 base and 2 bases respectively, with 12 bases between them. Germline assignment: CDR1 SGHNT and CDR2 YYREEE (reference sequence). The CDR3 sequence is 16 residues long. Full variable domain (remainder filled in from reference TRBV5-4 and TRBJ2-2): ETGVTQSPTHLIKTRGQQVTLRCSSQSGHNTVSWYQQALGQGPQFIFQYYREEENGRGNFPPRFSGLQFPNYSSELNVNALELDDSALYLCASSLYLGGNTGELFFGEGSRLTVL.

The DNA of the CDR3 is TGTGCCAGCAGCTTAGTTACAGGTCTGTTCTCTGGGGCCAACGTCCTGACTTTC. Translated, it gives CASSLVTGLFSGANVLTF. This chain links TRBV7-2 with TRBJ2-6; maybe TRBD1 (5 bases). Trimming removed 1 base at V and 0 bases at J, with 13 bases between. The germline V gene encodes CDR1 SGHTA and CDR2 FQGNSA. This CDR3 comprises 18 residues.

As regards this clone: At the DNA level, this CDR3 is encoded by other sequences in the same sample as well. The J gene is TRBJ2-7, the V gene TRBV6-5; 10 nucleotides line up with TRBD2. Trimming took 6 bases from V and 2 from J; bases not matched to a gene: 4. The CDR3 consists of 14 residues. Germline V lookup: CDR1 MNHEY, CDR2 SVGAGI. The CDR3 region is CASSRGLAAYEQYF. The CDR3 region has the DNA TGTGCCAGCAGCCGTGGACTAGCGGCCTACGAGCAGTACTTC.

The CDR3 DNA reads TGTGCCAGCAAGTCAGGGACATCTGGACAGACCCAGTACTTC. As protein: CASKSGTSGQTQYF. The chain links TRBV2 to TRBJ2-5; tentatively, D is TRBD1 (6 bases). The germline V gene has CDR1 SNHLY and CDR2 FYNNEI. Trimming took 7 bases from V and 6 from J, leaving 18 bases between them. The CDR3 loop spans 14 amino acids.

This chain joins TRBV6-5 and TRBJ1-5; the match to TRBD1 covers 8 bases. The junction had 4 bases not matched to a gene; V was cut back by 4 bases and J by 2 bases. The CDR3 totals 15 residues. The V gene's germline CDR1 is MNHEY and CDR2 SVGAGI. This chain's CDR3 is CASSFDRGRNQPQHF. CDR3 nucleotides: TGTGCCAGCAGTTTTGACAGGGGCCGCAATCAGCCCCAGCATTTT.

V gene TRBV5-4 combines with J gene TRBJ2-1; TRBD2 aligns across 8 bases. This CDR3 is 14 amino acids long. From germline, CDR1 is SGHNT and CDR2 YYREEE (reference sequence). Trimming took 3 bases from V and 8 from J; bases not matched to a gene: 7. Here the CDR3 reads CASSSPGGIDEQFF. Here the CDR3 DNA reads TGTGCCAGCAGCTCACCGGGGGGGATCGATGAGCAGTTCTTC.

This clone was recorded once. The chain combines TRBV7-9 with TRBJ2-4, with TRBD2 matching 7 bases. Losses at the gene ends were 1 base for V and 0 bases for J; bases not matched to a gene: 6. CDR3 length equals 17 residues. Germline V gene sequence: CDR1 SEHNR, CDR2 FQNEAQ (reference sequence). CDR3 coding DNA: TGTGCCAGCAGCTTAGGGTCTAGCGGTGGAGCCAAAAACATTCAGTACTTC. Translating gives CASSLGSSGGAKNIQYF. Looking up the rest from reference TRBV7-9 and TRBJ2-4 gives the full variable domain: DTGVSQNPRHKITKRGQNVTFRCDPISEHNRLYWYRQTLGQGPEFLTYFQNEAQLEKSRLLSDRFSAERPKGSFSTLEIQRTEQGDSAMYLCASSLGSSGGAKNIQYFGAGTRLSVL.

In its sample, this clone was seen once. CDR3 residues: CASSLSGSSYNEQFF. In DNA, the CDR3 is TGTGCCAGCAGCTTGAGCGGAAGCTCCTACAATGAGCAGTTCTTC. The chain has TRBV7-9 and TRBJ2-1; TRBD2 is a possible D gene (5 bases). The V end lost 3 bases, the J end lost 0 bases, and 9 bases lay between the germline ends. Germline assignment: CDR1 SEHNR and CDR2 FQNEAQ (reference sequence). The CDR3 runs 15 residues.

V gene TRBV19 combines with J gene TRBJ2-2, with unresolved D. There are 12 residues in the CDR3. Germline CDR1 LNHDA, CDR2 SQIVND (reference sequence). Trimming shortened V by 3 bases and J by 6 bases, and 5 bases separated the two germline ends. CDR3 sequence (DNA): TGTGCCAGTAGTATCGCGGCCGGGGAGCTGTTTTTT. Translated: CASSIAAGELFF.

This clone was seen a few times. Other DNA sequences within the sample encode an identical CDR3. The genes are TRBV2 and TRBJ2-3, with TRBD2 as a possible D gene (6 bases). V was cut by 4 bases and J by 0 bases, with 11 bases left in between. The V gene's germline CDR1 is SNHLY and CDR2 FYNNEI. CDR3 length equals 15 residues. CDR3 sequence: CASSGGTSSTDTQYF. Here the CDR3 DNA reads TGTGCCAGCAGTGGAGGGACTTCTAGCACAGATACGCAGTATTTT.